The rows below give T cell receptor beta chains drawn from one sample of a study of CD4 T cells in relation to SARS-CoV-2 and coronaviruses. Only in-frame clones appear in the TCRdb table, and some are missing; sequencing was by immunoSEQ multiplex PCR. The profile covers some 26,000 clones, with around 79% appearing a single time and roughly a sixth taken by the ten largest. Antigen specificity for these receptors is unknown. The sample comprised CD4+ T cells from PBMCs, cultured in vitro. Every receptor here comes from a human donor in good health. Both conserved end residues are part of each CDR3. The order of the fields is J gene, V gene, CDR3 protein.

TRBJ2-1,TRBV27,CASRFNRGGAYNEQFF
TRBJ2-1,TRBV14,CASSQVSRNEQFF
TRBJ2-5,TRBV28,CASSPRGTVQETQYF
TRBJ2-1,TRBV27,CASSFLGGLYNEQFF
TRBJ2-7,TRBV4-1,CASSQGPLDNSYEQYF
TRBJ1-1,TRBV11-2,CASSLGRMDEAFF
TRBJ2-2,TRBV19,CASSDRQEYTGELFF
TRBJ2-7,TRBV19,CASSTNGVGAVEQYF
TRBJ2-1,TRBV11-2,CASRTSATQGEQFF
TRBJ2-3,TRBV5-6,CASSSLGISTDTQYF
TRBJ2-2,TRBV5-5,CASSLGRGNTGELFF
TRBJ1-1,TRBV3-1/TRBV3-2,CASSHRTGTAVYF
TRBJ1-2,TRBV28,CASSLTALYGYTF
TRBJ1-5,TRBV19,CASSIVRQPQHF
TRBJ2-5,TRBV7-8,CASSPRTGVLVAGLETQYF
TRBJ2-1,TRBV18,CASSPGQGPYNEQFF
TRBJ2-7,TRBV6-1,CASSESWGRNEQYF
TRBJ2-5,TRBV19,CASSKGLAGGPQETQYF
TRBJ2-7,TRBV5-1,CASRPPGGSYEQYF
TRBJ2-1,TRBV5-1,CASSLGQTASEQFF
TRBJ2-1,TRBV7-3,CASSPRPVTSGGPNEQFF
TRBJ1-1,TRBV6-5,CASRYSNTEAFF
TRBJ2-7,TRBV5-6,CASSLLLAGYTEQYF
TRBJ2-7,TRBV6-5,CASSYSMLDYEQYF
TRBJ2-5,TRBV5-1,CASSLEPLREGGPGETQYF
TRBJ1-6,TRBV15,CATSTTLWGGDSPLHF
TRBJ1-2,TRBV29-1,CSVGGNYGYTF
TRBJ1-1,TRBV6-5,CASSYGGVGTEAFF
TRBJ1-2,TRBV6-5,CASSYPGAFYGYTF
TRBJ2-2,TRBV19,CASSVSGREAGELFF
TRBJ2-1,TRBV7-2,CASSLGARSERRRNEQFF
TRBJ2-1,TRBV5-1,CASSLVAGSYNEQFF
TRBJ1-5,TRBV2,CASSQAGDSNQPQHF
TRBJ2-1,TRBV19,CASSPIAGGHHNEQFF
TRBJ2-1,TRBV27,CASSQDRPYNEQFF
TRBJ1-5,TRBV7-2,CASSLGQGANQPQHF
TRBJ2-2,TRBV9,CASSAPGQYTGELFF